The subject of this entry is one T cell receptor (beta chain). No antigen is known for it. The PCR used 60 Vbeta and 13 Jbeta primers. The protocol was immunoSEQ multiplex PCR, while the TCRdb copy is restricted to in-frame clones and leaves out a portion. The table lists 100,000 to 140,000 clones, approximately 79% of them singletons. The entry originates in a study of cytomegalovirus exposure and HLA in healthy donors. Overall study findings and caveats: The study assumed roughly uniform donor sequencing depth for presence/absence analyses. Association with HLA alleles at 0.05 false discovery rate was found for around 17,000 TCR beta sequences in a later analysis. Later, TCR association rates were found to vary by HLA locus, highest for DRB1 and lowest for HLA-C. Researchers counted about 150 TCR beta chains as cytomegalovirus-associated.

The CDR3 contains 15 residues. The J segment lost 7 bases and the V segment lost 3 bases, leaving 8 bases of the junction unmatched. The germline V gene encodes CDR1 SGHRS and CDR2 YFSETQ. The chain employs TRBV5-1 and TRBJ1-2, with 11 bases fitting TRBD1. This sequence originates from a woman aged 40 to 55 in good health and CMV-seropositive. The material sequenced was PBMCs. CDR3 bases: TGCGCCAGCAGCTCGGATCCCGGGACAGGGGGTGGCTACACCTTC. It codes for CASSSDPGTGGGYTF.